This TCR beta chain was recorded in a study of siplizumab effects on memory and regulatory T cells. As regards this clone: Its antigen is currently unknown.

Sequencing was performed with immunoSEQ multiplex PCR; in TCRdb, only in-frame clones are kept and a portion is missing. The sample holds fewer than 100,000 clones, approximately 95% seen once. Study-wide points: Siplizumab gave mappable alloreactive CD4+ clones an average Treg-derived fraction of under 70%, against roughly 27% in controls.

Germline CDR1 is LNHDA and CDR2 is SQIVND (reference sequence). The CDR3 length is 14 residues. V was cut by 4 bases and J by 0 bases, with 9 bases left in between. This TCR was recovered from a human donor in good health. The gene calls are TRBV19 and TRBJ1-1; D gene ambiguous. Sample: CD8+ T cells sorted from blood. The CDR3 is CASSTGSVNTEAFF. CDR3 nucleotide sequence: TGTGCCAGTAGTACGGGGTCGGTGAACACTGAAGCTTTCTTT.